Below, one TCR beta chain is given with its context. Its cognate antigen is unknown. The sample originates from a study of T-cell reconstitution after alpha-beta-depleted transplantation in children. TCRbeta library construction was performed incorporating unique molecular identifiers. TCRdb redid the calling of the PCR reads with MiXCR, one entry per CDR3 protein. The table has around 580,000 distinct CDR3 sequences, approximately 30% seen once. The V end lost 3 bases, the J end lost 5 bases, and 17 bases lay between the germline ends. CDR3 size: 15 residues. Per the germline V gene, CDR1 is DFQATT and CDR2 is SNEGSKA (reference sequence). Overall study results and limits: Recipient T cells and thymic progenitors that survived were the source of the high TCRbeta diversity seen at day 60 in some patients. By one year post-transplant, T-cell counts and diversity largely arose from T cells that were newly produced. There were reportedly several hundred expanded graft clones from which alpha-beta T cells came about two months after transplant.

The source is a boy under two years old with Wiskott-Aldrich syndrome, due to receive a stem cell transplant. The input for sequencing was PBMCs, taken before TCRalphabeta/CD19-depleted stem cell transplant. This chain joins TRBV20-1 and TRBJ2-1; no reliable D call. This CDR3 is CSARKPRLSNNEQFF. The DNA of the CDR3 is TGCAGTGCTAGGAAACCCCGGTTGTCCAACAATGAGCAGTTCTTC.